This T cell receptor beta chain was sequenced for a study of blood T cells in healthy people across ages. About the research overall: Template switching retrieved approximately one barcoded beta molecule for each two T cells. Findings of the study overall: There were more naive CD4+ cells and higher diversity in long-lived donors than in aged donors.

This clonotype was seen a few times. Its antigen remains unidentified. The second PCR ran roughly 6 to 11 cycles with a sample-barcoded 5' primer and J-beta primers. Every cDNA molecule bore a tag from a template-switch adaptor containing 12 random nucleotides. TCRdb re-analysed the 5' RACE reads in MiXCR, keeping a single row per CDR3 protein. The table has roughly 730,000 distinct CDR3 sequences, approximately 53% seen once. The receptor was isolated from a man aged 35 to 55 in good health. The sequencing sample was made of blood.

The CDR3 loop reads CARQGLAGGDEQFF. CDR3 sequence (DNA): TGTGCCAGACAGGGACTAGCGGGGGGAGATGAGCAGTTCTTC. The chain carries TRBV2 and TRBJ2-1, with TRBD2 identical over 15 bases. Germline V gives CDR1 SNHLY, CDR2 FYNNEI. The V gene end was trimmed by 9 bases and the J gene end by 8 bases; junction bases not matched to a gene: 5. This CDR3 comprises 14 residues. The whole variable domain, filled in from reference TRBV2 and TRBJ2-1, reads EPEVTQTPSHQVTQMGQEVILRCVPISNHLYFYWYRQILGQKVEFLVSFYNNEISEKSEIFDDQFSVERPDGSNFTLKIRSTKLEDSAMYFCARQGLAGGDEQFFGPGTRLTVL.